A selection of T cell receptor beta chains follows, all from one sample in a study of T cells after yellow fever vaccination. TCRdb redid the calling of the 5' RACE reads with MiXCR, one entry per CDR3 protein. The data contain around 250,000 distinct CDR3 sequences, less than 9% of them singletons. The specimen was CD4+ T cells sorted from PBMCs, collected 15 days after the yellow fever booster vaccination. The receptors stem from a man aged 25-45 years who received the YFV17D yellow fever vaccine. Each CDR3 is given with its conserved first and last residue. The D gene is left open where the match is weak. Size tells how often a clone was seen (once, few, many) or the class of an expanded clone, and some rows leave it out.

j_gene | d_gene | v_gene | abundance | CDR3nt | CDR3aa
TRBJ2-7 | - | TRBV5-1 | many | TGCGCCAGCAGCTATGATTACGAGCAGTACTTC | CASSYDYEQYF
TRBJ1-1 | - | TRBV12-3/TRBV12-4 | - | TGTGCCAGCAGTTTTAATCGACGGAACACTGAAGCTTTCTTT | CASSFNRRNTEAFF
TRBJ2-3 | - | TRBV5-1 | many | TGCGCCACCTCCAGCGTAAGCACAGATACGCAGTATTTT | CATSSVSTDTQYF
TRBJ2-7 | - | TRBV10-3 | many | TGTGCCATCAGCCAGGGATCGCCGGGGGAGCAGTACTTC | CAISQGSPGEQYF
TRBJ2-3 | - | TRBV5-1 | few | TGCGCCAGCAGCTTGGCCGGGGGTGGCGGGCCCACAGATACGCAGTATTTT | CASSLAGGGGPTDTQYF
TRBJ2-7 | TRBD2 | TRBV27 | many | TGTGCCAGCAGCCCATTGGGACTAGCGGTCTCCTACGAGCAGTACTTC | CASSPLGLAVSYEQYF
TRBJ2-5 | - | TRBV6-2/TRBV6-3 | few | TGTGCCAGCAGTTACAGCGCCCCAATGACCCAGTACTTC | CASSYSAPMTQYF
TRBJ2-2 | - | TRBV6-2/TRBV6-3 | many | TGTGCCAGCACCTCAGTGGCTAGCGCTCCCTTCGGGGAGCTGTTTTTT | CASTSVASAPFGELFF
TRBJ2-6 | TRBD1 | TRBV19 | few | TGTGCCAGTAGTATAGGTTGGGACAGGGCCCTCCGATCTGGGGCCAACGTCCTGACTTTC | CASSIGWDRALRSGANVLTF
TRBJ1-1 | - | TRBV3-1 | - | TGTGCCGTTCAGGGACCGAACACTGAAGCTTTCTTT | CAVQGPNTEAFF
TRBJ2-7 | - | TRBV7-2 | - | TGTGCCAGCACCCGTCGGAGCGGGACAGTTGCCTACGAGCAGTACTTC | CASTRRSGTVAYEQYF
TRBJ1-2 | - | TRBV7-2 | few | TGTGCCAGCAGCTTGGGAACTTTGAGAGACTATGGCTACACCTTC | CASSLGTLRDYGYTF
TRBJ2-2 | TRBD2 | TRBV5-1 | - | TGCGCCAGCAGCACGGGAGGGAACACCGGGGAGCTGTTTTTT | CASSTGGNTGELFF
TRBJ2-1 | - | TRBV24-1 | few | TGTGCCACCAGTGATTCTGGCCACTCCTTCAACAATGAGCAGTTCTTC | CATSDSGHSFNNEQFF
TRBJ1-5 | - | TRBV27 | - | TGTGCCAGCAGTTTTGTAGGGAATAGCAATCAGCCCCAGCATTTT | CASSFVGNSNQPQHF
TRBJ2-2 | - | TRBV4-3 | - | TGCGCCAGCAGCCAAGCCCCGACGGGCACGTACACCGGGGAGCTGTTTTTT | CASSQAPTGTYTGELFF
TRBJ1-1 | - | TRBV30 | few | TGTGCCTGGAGTGTACCGGGGGGGATGAACACTGAAGCTTTCTTT | CAWSVPGGMNTEAFF
TRBJ1-2 | TRBD1 | TRBV6-1 | - | TGTGCCAGCAGAAACGGACAGGCGGGCATGGATGGCTACACCTTC | CASRNGQAGMDGYTF
TRBJ2-5 | - | TRBV9 | - | TGTGCCAGCAGCGCTGCGGGCTCGAAAGAGACCCAGTACTTC | CASSAAGSKETQYF
TRBJ2-5 | - | TRBV6-5 | few | TGTGCCAGCAGTTACGGGGGGGCCCAAGAGACCCAGTACTTC | CASSYGGAQETQYF
TRBJ2-1 | - | TRBV19 | few | TGTGCCAGTAGTATAGATCCCTTCAGGGGCAATGAGCAGTTCTTC | CASSIDPFRGNEQFF
TRBJ2-5 | TRBD2 | TRBV20-1 | many | TGCAGTGCTAGGTATCTAGCGGGAGAGGGTGAGACCCAGTACTTC | CSARYLAGEGETQYF
TRBJ2-5 | TRBD2 | TRBV20-1 | many | TGCAGTGCCCCGGGGGGCCAAGAGACCCAGTACTTC | CSAPGGQETQYF
TRBJ1-3 | - | TRBV12-3/TRBV12-4 | - | TGTGCCAGCAGTGCCCACAGGGCTGGAAACACCATATATTTT | CASSAHRAGNTIYF
TRBJ1-1 | TRBD1 | TRBV14 | - | TGTGCCAGCAGCTATAAACCGGGACAGGGAAGGGACACTGAAGCTTTCTTT | CASSYKPGQGRDTEAFF
TRBJ2-3 | - | TRBV20-1 | few | TGCAGTGGGCTGGGAGACGACGGGGCCACAGATACGCAGTATTTT | CSGLGDDGATDTQYF
TRBJ2-7 | TRBD1 | TRBV7-2 | many | TGTGCCAGCAGCTCCCTAGGGACAGGGGTTAACGAGCAGTACTTC | CASSSLGTGVNEQYF
TRBJ2-7 | TRBD2 | TRBV4-2 | few | TGTGCCAGCAGCCCTACCGGGACTAGCGGGACTACCTACGAGCAGTACTTC | CASSPTGTSGTTYEQYF
TRBJ2-3 | TRBD1 | TRBV6-1 | many | TGTGCCAGCAGAACGGACAGGGGACGAGGCACAGATACGCAGTATTTT | CASRTDRGRGTDTQYF
TRBJ2-7 | TRBD1 | TRBV7-8 | many | TGTGCCAGCAGCTTAGCCCGTTATTGGGACAGGAGCTCCTACGAGCAGTACTTC | CASSLARYWDRSSYEQYF
TRBJ2-1 | TRBD2 | TRBV5-4 | many | TGTGCCAGCAATACGGGAGGCTCCTACAATGAGCAGTTCTTC | CASNTGGSYNEQFF
TRBJ1-4 | - | TRBV4-1 | many | TGCGCCAGCAGCCGCAAAGCGGAGGACAGCCGGATCGTGTTTTTT | CASSRKAEDSRIVFF
TRBJ1-4 | TRBD1 | TRBV10-3 | many | TGTGCCATCGGGACAGGGAAGAATGAAAAACTGTTTTTT | CAIGTGKNEKLFF
TRBJ1-1 | - | TRBV18 | - | TGTGCCAGCTCAGGGGGGGTCACTGAAGCTTTCTTT | CASSGGVTEAFF
TRBJ2-3 | TRBD2 | TRBV5-1 | few | TGCGCCAGCAGCGCTAGACTAGCGGGAGTGGGTACAGATACGCAGTATTTT | CASSARLAGVGTDTQYF
TRBJ2-3 | TRBD2 | TRBV4-3 | - | TGCGCCAGCAGCCGGAGTAGCGGGAACGCGGATACGCAGTATTTT | CASSRSSGNADTQYF
TRBJ1-2 | - | TRBV7-9 | many | TGTGCCAGCAGCTTAGAGGGTCTGGGAGATGGCTACACCTTC | CASSLEGLGDGYTF
TRBJ2-7 | TRBD1 | TRBV20-1 | - | TGCAGTGCTAGAGTCAGGGGGACCCCTTACGAGCAGTACTTC | CSARVRGTPYEQYF
TRBJ2-1 | TRBD2 | TRBV6-5 | - | TGTGCCAGCAGCTGGGAGCGGGAGGTAGCCTACAATGAGCAGTTCTTC | CASSWEREVAYNEQFF
TRBJ2-7 | - | TRBV6-1 | many | TGTGCCAGCACTCCCGGACTCGGGACACGGAGCTCCTACGAGCAGTACTTC | CASTPGLGTRSSYEQYF
TRBJ2-7 | - | TRBV20-1 | - | TGCAGTGCTAGTGGGGTGGCCGGTTGGGCCTACGAGCAGTACTTC | CSASGVAGWAYEQYF
TRBJ1-1 | - | TRBV20-1 | few | TGCAGTGCTTACAGGAACACTGAAGCTTTCTTT | CSAYRNTEAFF
TRBJ2-1 | TRBD1 | TRBV11-2 | - | TGTGCCAGCAGCTCACAGGGGCAGGGGGAGCAGTTCTTC | CASSSQGQGEQFF
TRBJ2-7 | - | TRBV5-1 | - | TGCGCCAGCAGGGGAACAACAAACTACGAGCAGTACTTC | CASRGTTNYEQYF
TRBJ2-5 | - | TRBV5-1 | few | TGCGCCAGCAGGCAAGGCCTCCAAGAGACCCAGTACTTC | CASRQGLQETQYF
TRBJ2-7 | - | TRBV7-2 | - | TGTGCCAGCAGCCTGCTTCGCTGGGAGAAGTCCGAGCAGTACTTC | CASSLLRWEKSEQYF
TRBJ2-7 | - | TRBV12-3/TRBV12-4 | - | TGTGCCAGCAGGCAGGGAGGTAGCCTTAACTACGAGCAGTACTTC | CASRQGGSLNYEQYF
TRBJ2-1 | - | TRBV18 | - | TGTGCCAGCTCACCATCTCGCGCGCGGAGTACCTACAATGAGCAGTTCTTC | CASSPSRARSTYNEQFF
TRBJ1-4 | TRBD1 | TRBV20-1 | - | TGCAGTGCCCGCCCGACAGGGGGTGGTGAAAAACTGTTTTTT | CSARPTGGGEKLFF
TRBJ2-1 | TRBD2 | TRBV4-2 | few | TGTGCCAGCAGCCGCCCCGGGAGGAGTGAGAATGAGCAGTTCTTC | CASSRPGRSENEQFF
TRBJ2-7 | - | TRBV28 | many | TGTGCCAGCATGGCCCGGTACGAGCAGTACTTC | CASMARYEQYF
TRBJ2-6 | - | TRBV18 | few | TGTGCCAGCTCACCACCGCAGGGGGGGAAAAACTCTGGGGCCAACGTCCTGACTTTC | CASSPPQGGKNSGANVLTF
TRBJ2-1 | - | TRBV5-1 | many | TGCGCCAGCAGCTTGGCTGCAGAAACAAGGGGAAATGAGCAGTTCTTC | CASSLAAETRGNEQFF
TRBJ1-6 | - | TRBV9 | few | TGTGCCAGCAGCGTAGGTCCAGGGGAAAATTCACCCCTCCACTTT | CASSVGPGENSPLHF
TRBJ2-2 | - | TRBV19 | few | TGTGCCAGTCCAGGGAGCACCGGGGAGCTGTTTTTT | CASPGSTGELFF
TRBJ2-2 | TRBD2 | TRBV29-1 | many | TGCAGCGTTGAAGTCGGGGCTAGCGGAGGGCCCGGTGAGCTGTTTTTT | CSVEVGASGGPGELFF
TRBJ2-7 | TRBD1 | TRBV25-1 | - | TGTGCCAGCAGTGAATGGAAGGGACAGGGGATCTCCGAGCAGTACTTC | CASSEWKGQGISEQYF
TRBJ2-3 | TRBD2 | TRBV20-1 | many | TGCAGTGCTAAACCTAGCGGTGCCAGAGATACGCAGTATTTT | CSAKPSGARDTQYF
TRBJ1-3 | - | TRBV29-1 | - | TGCAGCGTTAAGACAAGAAACACCATATATTTT | CSVKTRNTIYF
TRBJ2-5 | - | TRBV12-3/TRBV12-4 | many | TGTGCCAGCAGCCGCCTTAGTCAGGGGGAGACCCAGTACTTC | CASSRLSQGETQYF